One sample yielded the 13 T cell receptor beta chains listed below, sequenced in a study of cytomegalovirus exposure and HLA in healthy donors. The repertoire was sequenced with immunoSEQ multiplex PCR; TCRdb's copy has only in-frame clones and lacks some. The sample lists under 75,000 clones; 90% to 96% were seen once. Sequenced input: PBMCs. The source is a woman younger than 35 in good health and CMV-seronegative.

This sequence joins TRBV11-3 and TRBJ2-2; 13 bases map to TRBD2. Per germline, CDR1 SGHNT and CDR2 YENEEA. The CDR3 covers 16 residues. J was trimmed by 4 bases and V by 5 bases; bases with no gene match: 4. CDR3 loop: CASSPGLAGATGELFF. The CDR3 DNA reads TGTGCCAGCAGCCCCGGACTAGCGGGGGCCACCGGGGAGCTGTTTTTT.

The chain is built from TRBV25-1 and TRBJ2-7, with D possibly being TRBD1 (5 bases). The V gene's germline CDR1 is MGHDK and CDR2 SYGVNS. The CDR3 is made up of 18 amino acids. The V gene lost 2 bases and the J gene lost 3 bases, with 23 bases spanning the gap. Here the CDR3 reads CASSENSEVGARLYEQYF. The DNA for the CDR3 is TGTGCCAGCAGTGAAAATTCTGAAGTAGGGGCGCGCCTCTACGAGCAGTACTTC.

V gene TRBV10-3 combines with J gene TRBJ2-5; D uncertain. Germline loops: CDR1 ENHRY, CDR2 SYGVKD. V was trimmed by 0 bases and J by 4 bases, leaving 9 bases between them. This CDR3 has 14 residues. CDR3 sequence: CAISESVGPETQYF. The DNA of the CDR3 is TGTGCCATCAGTGAGTCAGTTGGGCCAGAGACCCAGTACTTC.

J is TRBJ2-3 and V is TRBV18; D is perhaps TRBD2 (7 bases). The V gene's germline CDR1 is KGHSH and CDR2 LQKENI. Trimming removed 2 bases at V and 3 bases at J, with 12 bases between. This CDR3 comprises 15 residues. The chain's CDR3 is CASSPGGGSTDTQYF. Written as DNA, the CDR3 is TGTGCCAGCTCACCAGGGGGCGGGAGTACAGATACGCAGTATTTT.

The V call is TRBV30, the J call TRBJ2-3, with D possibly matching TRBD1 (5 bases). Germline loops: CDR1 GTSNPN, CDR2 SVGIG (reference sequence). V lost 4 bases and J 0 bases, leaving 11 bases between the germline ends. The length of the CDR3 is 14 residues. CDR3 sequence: CAWMGRVSTDTQYF. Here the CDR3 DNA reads TGTGCCTGGATGGGCAGGGTTAGCACAGATACGCAGTATTTT.

CDR3 amino acids: CAWSVQANSPLHF. For the CDR3, the DNA is TGTGCCTGGAGCGTGCAGGCTAATTCACCCCTCCACTTT. The V call is TRBV30, the J call TRBJ1-6; D call uncertain. The CDR3 sequence is 13 residues long. V shed 3 bases and J shed 6 bases, with 9 bases lying between them. Germline V gene sequence: CDR1 GTSNPN, CDR2 SVGIG (reference sequence).

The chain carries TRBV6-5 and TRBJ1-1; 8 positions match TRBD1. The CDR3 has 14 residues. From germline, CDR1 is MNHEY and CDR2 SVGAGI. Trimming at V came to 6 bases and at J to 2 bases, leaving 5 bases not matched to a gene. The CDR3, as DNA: TGTGCCAGCAGCCCCCAGGGGGCAAACACTGAAGCTTTCTTT. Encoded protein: CASSPQGANTEAFF.

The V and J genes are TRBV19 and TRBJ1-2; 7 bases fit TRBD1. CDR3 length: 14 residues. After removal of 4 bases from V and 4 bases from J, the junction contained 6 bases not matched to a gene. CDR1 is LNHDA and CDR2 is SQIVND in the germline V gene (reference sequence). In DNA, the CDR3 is TGTGCCAGTAGTACCCGGGACAGAATCTATGGCTACACCTTC. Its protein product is CASSTRDRIYGYTF.

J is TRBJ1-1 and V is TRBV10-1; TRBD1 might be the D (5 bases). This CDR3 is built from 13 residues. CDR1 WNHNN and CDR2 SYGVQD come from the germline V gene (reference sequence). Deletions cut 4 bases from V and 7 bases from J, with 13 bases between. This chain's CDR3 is CASSGSLRGEAFF. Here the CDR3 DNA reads TGCGCCAGCAGTGGATCCCTAAGGGGTGAAGCTTTCTTT.

The CDR3 DNA reads TGTGCCAGCAGTTTATGGCTAGCGGGAGGAGATACGCAGTATTTT. It is translated as CASSLWLAGGDTQYF. This chain links TRBV28 with TRBJ2-3, with 11 positions matching TRBD2. CDR3 length equals 15 residues. Losses at the gene ends were 0 bases for V and 5 bases for J; bases not matched to a gene: 1. The germline gives CDR1 MDHEN, CDR2 SYDVKM.

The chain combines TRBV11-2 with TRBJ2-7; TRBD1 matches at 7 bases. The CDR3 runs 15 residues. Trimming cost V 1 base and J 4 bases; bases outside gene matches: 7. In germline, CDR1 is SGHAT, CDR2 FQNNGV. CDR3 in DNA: TGTGCCAGCAGCTTAGCCCCCAGGACAGGATACGAGCAGTACTTC. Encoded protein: CASSLAPRTGYEQYF.

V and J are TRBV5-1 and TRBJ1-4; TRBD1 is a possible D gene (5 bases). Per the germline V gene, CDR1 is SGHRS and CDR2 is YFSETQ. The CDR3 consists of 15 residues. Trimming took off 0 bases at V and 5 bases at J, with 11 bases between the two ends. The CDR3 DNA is TGCGCCAGCAGCTTGGAGCGGGGCCGGAATGAAAAACTGTTTTTT. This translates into CASSLERGRNEKLFF.

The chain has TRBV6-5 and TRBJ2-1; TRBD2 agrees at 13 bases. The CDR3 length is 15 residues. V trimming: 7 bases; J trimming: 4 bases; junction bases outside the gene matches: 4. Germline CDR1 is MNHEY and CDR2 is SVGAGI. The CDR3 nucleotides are TGTGCCAGCACCCCGGGACTAGCGGGATACAATGAGCAGTTCTTC. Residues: CASTPGLAGYNEQFF.